Following are 11 T cell receptor beta chains from one sample sequenced in a study of blood T cell repertoires in COVID-19. Produced via immunoSEQ multiplex PCR; TCRdb's table is partial and in-frame only. The sample has under 250,000 clones; about 83% are singletons. Sequenced: peripheral blood. Receptors originate from a man aged 50-60 years with active or convalescent COVID-19.

The V and J genes are TRBV5-1 and TRBJ2-1; 10 nucleotides match TRBD1. The CDR3 covers 15 residues. Per the germline V gene, CDR1 is SGHRS and CDR2 is YFSETQ. Unmatched junction bases numbered 7, after V lost 7 bases and J lost 3 bases. Written as DNA, the CDR3 is TGCGCCAGCGGCGGGACAGGGGACGTCTACAATGAGCAGTTCTTC. As protein: CASGGTGDVYNEQFF. The complete variable domain, with remaining parts taken from reference TRBV5-1 and TRBJ2-1, reads KAGVTQTPRYLIKTRGQQVTLSCSPISGHRSVSWYQQTPGQGLQFLFEYFSETQRNKGNFPGRFSGRQFSNSRSEMNVSTLELGDSALYLCASGGTGDVYNEQFFGPGTRLTVL.

The V call is TRBV6-5, the J call TRBJ1-5, with D tentatively TRBD1 (5 bases). The germline V and J ends were trimmed by 8 bases and 6 bases, with 14 bases remaining between them. This CDR3 has 13 amino acids. Germline V lookup: CDR1 MNHEY, CDR2 SVGAGI. DNA of the CDR3: TGTGCCAGCCTAATCAGGGAAGGTCAGCCCCAGCATTTT. This codes for CASLIREGQPQHF.

This clone was counted between two and nine times. In nucleotides, the CDR3 is TGTGCCAGCAGCCAACAGGGGCGGAATGAAAAACTGTTTTTT. It encodes CASSQQGRNEKLFF. V is TRBV5-4 and J is TRBJ1-4, with 7 nucleotides matching TRBD1. CDR1 and CDR2 (germline): SGHNT, YYREEE (reference sequence). With V trimmed by 4 bases and J by 5 bases, 5 bases remained unmatched. This CDR3 is built from 14 residues.

V gene TRBV5-6 combines with J gene TRBJ1-5; possibly TRBD1 for D (6 bases). CDR1 and CDR2 from the germline V gene are SGHDT and YYEEEE. There are 15 residues in the CDR3. With 4 bases removed from V and 3 bases from J, the gap between germline ends came to 14 bases. CDR3 protein: CASSRTESYNQPQHF. CDR3 nucleotide sequence: TGTGCCAGCAGCCGGACAGAGTCCTACAATCAGCCCCAGCATTTT.

The chain employs TRBV18 and TRBJ2-5, with D perhaps matching TRBD2 (6 bases). V was clipped by 4 bases and J by 4 bases, with 10 bases between them. The CDR3 spans 13 residues. In germline, CDR1 is KGHSH, CDR2 LQKENI. The CDR3 DNA follows: TGTGCCAGCTCACAACTAGCCGCAGAGACCCAGTACTTC. Translation: CASSQLAAETQYF.

Note on this clone: The same CDR3 arises from other DNA sequences in this sample as well. This sequence joins TRBV28 and TRBJ1-5; maybe TRBD1 (6 bases). The length of the CDR3 is 14 residues. V was pared by 5 bases and J by 1 base, with 9 bases between. Looked up from germline, CDR1 is MDHEN and CDR2 is SYDVKM. The DNA of the CDR3 is TGTGCCAGCAGTCCTGACAGGAGCAATCAGCCCCAGCATTTT. Residues: CASSPDRSNQPQHF.

The V and J genes are TRBV6-5 and TRBJ1-2; 8 nucleotides align to TRBD1. This CDR3 has 13 amino acids. Losses at the gene ends were 5 bases for V and 3 bases for J; bases not matched to a gene: 2. CDR1 MNHEY and CDR2 SVGAGI come from the germline V gene. CDR3 sequence: CASSKTGDYGYTF. As DNA, the CDR3 is TGTGCCAGCAGTAAGACAGGGGACTATGGCTACACCTTC.

The chain has TRBV6-1 and TRBJ1-2; a possible D gene is TRBD1 (6 bases). Germline V CDR1 and CDR2: MNHNS, SASEGT. Between the trimmed V and J ends, which lost 2 bases and 4 bases, there was a span of 14 bases. The CDR3 contains 15 residues. CDR3 nucleotide sequence: TGTGCCAGCAGTGAAAGTTTTGGGGGCGGCTATGGCTACACCTTC. Its translation: CASSESFGGGYGYTF.

The chain is built from TRBV6-6 and TRBJ2-3, with 7 bases aligning to TRBD2. With 6 bases clipped from V and 2 bases from J, the junction kept 5 bases outside the gene matches. From germline, CDR1 is MNHNY and CDR2 SVGAGI (reference sequence). The CDR3 has 14 amino acids. In DNA, the CDR3 is TGTGCCAGCAGAAGAGCGGGGAACACAGATACGCAGTATTTT. Translated, it gives CASRRAGNTDTQYF.

The chain carries TRBV7-9 and TRBJ1-5; D is perhaps TRBD1 (5 bases). The length of the CDR3 is 13 residues. Germline assignment: CDR1 SEHNR and CDR2 FQNEAQ (reference sequence). Trimming took 5 bases from V and 9 from J, leaving 14 bases between them. CDR3: CASSPNGGLPQHF. Written as DNA, the CDR3 is TGTGCCAGCAGCCCAAACGGGGGGTTGCCCCAGCATTTT.

To note about this clone: The germline gene is not matched at one end of the junction; a read error may be the cause. The chain combines TRBV7-7 with TRBJ1-4, with D tentatively TRBD1 (6 bases). The CDR3 length is 15 residues. Germline lookup yields CDR1 SSHAT and CDR2 FNYEAQ (reference sequence). CDR3 bases: TGTGCTAGCAGCTTCAACAGGGTGGAGTTTGAAAAACTGTTTTTT. Protein product: CASSFNRVEFEKLFF.